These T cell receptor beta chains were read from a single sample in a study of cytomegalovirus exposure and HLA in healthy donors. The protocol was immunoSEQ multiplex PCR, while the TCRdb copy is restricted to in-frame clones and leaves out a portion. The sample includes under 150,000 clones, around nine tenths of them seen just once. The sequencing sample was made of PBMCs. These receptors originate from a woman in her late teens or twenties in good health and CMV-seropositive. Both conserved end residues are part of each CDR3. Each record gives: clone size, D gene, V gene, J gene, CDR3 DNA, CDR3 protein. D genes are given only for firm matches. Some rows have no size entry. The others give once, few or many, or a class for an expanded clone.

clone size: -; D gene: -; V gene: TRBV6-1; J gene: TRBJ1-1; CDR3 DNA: TGTGCCAGCAGTGAAACGAGGAGGGGTTTCTTT; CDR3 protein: CASSETRRGFF
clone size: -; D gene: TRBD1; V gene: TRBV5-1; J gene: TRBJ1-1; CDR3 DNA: TGCGCCAGCAGCGCGGACAGGGTCGGTATGAACACTGAAGCTTTCTTT; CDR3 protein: CASSADRVGMNTEAFF
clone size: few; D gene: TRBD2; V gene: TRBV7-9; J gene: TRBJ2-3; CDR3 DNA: TGTGCCAGCAGCCCGAGACGGCTAGCGGGAGGGCCGGATACGCAGTATTTT; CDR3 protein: CASSPRRLAGGPDTQYF
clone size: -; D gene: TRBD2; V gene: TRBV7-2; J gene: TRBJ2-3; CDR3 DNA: TGTGCCAGCAGCTCCTCTACTCTAGCGGGCGTTTCAGATACGCAGTATTTT; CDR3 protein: CASSSSTLAGVSDTQYF
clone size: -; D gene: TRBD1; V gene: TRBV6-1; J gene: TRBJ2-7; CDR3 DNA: TGTGCCAGCAGTGAAGGAGGCGACAGGGCCTACGAGCAGTACTTC; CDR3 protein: CASSEGGDRAYEQYF
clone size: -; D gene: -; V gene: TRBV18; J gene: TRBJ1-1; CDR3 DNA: TGTGCCAGTACAAATGACAGGACCCGTAACACTGAAGCTTTCTTT; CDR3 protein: CASTNDRTRNTEAFF
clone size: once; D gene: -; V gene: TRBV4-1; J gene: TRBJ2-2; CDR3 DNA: TGCGCCAGCAGCCCTGGCCCGAGGAACCCCGGGGAGCTGTTTTTT; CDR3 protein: CASSPGPRNPGELFF
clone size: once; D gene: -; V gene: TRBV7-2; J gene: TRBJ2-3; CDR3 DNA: TGTGCCAGCAGCCCTCCTACAGATACGCAGTATTTT; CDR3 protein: CASSPPTDTQYF
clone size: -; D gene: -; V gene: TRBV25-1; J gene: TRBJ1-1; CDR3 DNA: TGTGCCAGCACCTCCCCTCGGGGAGGACGGACTGAAGCTTTCTTT; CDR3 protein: CASTSPRGGRTEAFF
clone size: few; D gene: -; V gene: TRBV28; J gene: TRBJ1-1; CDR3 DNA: TGTGCCAGCAAACTCCGGGACATACGCAGCAACACTGAAGCTTTCTTT; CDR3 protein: CASKLRDIRSNTEAFF
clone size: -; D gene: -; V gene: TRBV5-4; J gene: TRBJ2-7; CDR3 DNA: TGTGCCAGCAGCTTGTATCCAGCGGATACTTCCTACGAGCAGTACTTC; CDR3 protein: CASSLYPADTSYEQYF
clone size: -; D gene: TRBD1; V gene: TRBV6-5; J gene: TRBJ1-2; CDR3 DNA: TGTGCCAGCAGCCTTACGACAGGGGCCTATGGCTACACCTTC; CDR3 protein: CASSLTTGAYGYTF
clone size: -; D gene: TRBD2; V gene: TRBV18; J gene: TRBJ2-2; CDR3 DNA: TGTGCCAGCTCACCACCGCGAGGGAGGGCCCCCCCCGGGGAGCTGTTTTTT; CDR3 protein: CASSPPRGRAPPGELFF
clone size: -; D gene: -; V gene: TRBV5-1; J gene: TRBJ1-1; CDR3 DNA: TGCGCCAGCAGCTTGGTACAGAGGAACACTGAAGCTTTCTTT; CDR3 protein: CASSLVQRNTEAFF
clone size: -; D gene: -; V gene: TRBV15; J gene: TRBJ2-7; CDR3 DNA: TGTGCCACCAGCGTAGACTTGCGTGACTCCTACGAGCAGTACTTC; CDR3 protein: CATSVDLRDSYEQYF
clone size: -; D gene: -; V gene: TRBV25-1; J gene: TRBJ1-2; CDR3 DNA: TGTGCCAGCGCCGCGGGCCCGGGAGGCTACACCTTC; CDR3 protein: CASAAGPGGYTF
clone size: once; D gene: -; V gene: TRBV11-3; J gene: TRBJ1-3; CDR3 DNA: TGTGCCAGTACAGGCTCCGGAAACACCATATATTTT; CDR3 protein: CASTGSGNTIYF
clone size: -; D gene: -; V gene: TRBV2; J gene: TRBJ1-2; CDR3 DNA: TGTGCCAGCAGTTACAGGGTTCGTGGCTACACCTTC; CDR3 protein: CASSYRVRGYTF
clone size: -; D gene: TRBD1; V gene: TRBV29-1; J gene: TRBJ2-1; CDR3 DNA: TGCAGCGTGGATAGGGACAGGGGGCCGGGCGATGAGCAGTTCTTC; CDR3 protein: CSVDRDRGPGDEQFF
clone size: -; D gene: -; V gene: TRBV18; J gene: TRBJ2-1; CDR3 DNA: TGTGCCAGCTCACCTGCGGCGGGCATATACAATGAGCAGTTCTTC; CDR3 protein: CASSPAAGIYNEQFF
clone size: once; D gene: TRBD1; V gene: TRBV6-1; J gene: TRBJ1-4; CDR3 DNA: TGTGCCAGCAGTGAATACGCAGGGGGCAGGGAAAAACTGTTTTTT; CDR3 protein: CASSEYAGGREKLFF
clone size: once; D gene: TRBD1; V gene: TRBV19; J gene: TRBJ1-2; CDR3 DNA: TGTGCCAGTAGTCGGTCCGGGACAGCACTCTATGGCTACACCTTC; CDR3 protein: CASSRSGTALYGYTF